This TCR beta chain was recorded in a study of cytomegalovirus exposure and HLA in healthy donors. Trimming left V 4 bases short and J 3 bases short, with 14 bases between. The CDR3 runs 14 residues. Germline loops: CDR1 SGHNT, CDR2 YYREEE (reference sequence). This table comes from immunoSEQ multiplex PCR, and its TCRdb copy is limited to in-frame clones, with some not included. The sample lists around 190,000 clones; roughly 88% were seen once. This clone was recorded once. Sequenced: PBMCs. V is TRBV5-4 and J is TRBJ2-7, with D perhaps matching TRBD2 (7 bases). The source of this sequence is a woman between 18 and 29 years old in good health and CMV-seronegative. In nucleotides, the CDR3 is TGTGCCAGCAGCCGGGACACTAGCGTCTACGAGCAGTACTTC. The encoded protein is CASSRDTSVYEQYF.